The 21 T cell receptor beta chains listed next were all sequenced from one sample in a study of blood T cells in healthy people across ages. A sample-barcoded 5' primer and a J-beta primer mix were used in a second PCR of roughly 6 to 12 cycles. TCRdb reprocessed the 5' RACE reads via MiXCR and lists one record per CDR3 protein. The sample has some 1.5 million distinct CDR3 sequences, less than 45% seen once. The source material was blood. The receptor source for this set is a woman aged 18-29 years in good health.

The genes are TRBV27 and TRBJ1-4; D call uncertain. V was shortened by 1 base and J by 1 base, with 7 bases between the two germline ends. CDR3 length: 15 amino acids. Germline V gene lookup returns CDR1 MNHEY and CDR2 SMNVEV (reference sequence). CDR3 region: CASSLYPGTNEKLFF. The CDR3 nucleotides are TGTGCCAGCAGTTTATACCCAGGAACTAATGAAAAACTGTTTTTT.

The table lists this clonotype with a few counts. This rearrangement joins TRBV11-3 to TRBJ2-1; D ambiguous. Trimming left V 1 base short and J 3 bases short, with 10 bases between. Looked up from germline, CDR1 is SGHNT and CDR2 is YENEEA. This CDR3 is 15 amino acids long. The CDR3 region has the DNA TGTGCCAGCAGCTTAGTTGCGACGGTCTACAATGAGCAGTTCTTC. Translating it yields CASSLVATVYNEQFF.

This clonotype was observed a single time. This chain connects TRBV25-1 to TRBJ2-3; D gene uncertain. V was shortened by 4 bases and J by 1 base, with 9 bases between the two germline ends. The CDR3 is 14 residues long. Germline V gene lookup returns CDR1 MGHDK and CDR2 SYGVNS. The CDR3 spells CASSVQRGTDTQYF. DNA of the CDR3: TGTGCCAGCAGTGTTCAGCGAGGCACAGATACGCAGTATTTT.

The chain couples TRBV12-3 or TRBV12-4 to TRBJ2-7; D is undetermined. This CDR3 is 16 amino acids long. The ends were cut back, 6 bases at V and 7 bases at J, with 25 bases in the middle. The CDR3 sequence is CASSSIGPDGPDEQYF. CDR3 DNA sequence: TGTGCCAGCAGCTCGATTGGTCCTGACGGCCCAGATGAGCAGTACTTC.

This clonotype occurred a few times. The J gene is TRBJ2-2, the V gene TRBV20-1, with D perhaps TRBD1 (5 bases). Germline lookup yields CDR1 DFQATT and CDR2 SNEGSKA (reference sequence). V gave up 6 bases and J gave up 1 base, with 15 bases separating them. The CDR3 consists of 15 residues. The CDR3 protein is CSAPPAGQNTGELFF. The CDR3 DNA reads TGCAGTGCCCCACCTGCAGGACAGAACACCGGGGAGCTGTTTTTT.

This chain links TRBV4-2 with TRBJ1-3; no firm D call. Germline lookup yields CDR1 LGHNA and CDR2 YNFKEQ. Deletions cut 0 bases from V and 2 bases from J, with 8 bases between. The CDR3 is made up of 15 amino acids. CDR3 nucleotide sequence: TGTGCCAGCAGCCAAGACCAGACGGCTGGAAACACCATATATTTT. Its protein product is CASSQDQTAGNTIYF.

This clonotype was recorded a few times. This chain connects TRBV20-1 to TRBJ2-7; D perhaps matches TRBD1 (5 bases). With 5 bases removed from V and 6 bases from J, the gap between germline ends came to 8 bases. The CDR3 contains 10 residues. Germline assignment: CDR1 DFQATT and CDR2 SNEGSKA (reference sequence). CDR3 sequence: CSAFTGEQYF. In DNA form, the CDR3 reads TGCAGTGCTTTCACAGGCGAGCAGTACTTC.

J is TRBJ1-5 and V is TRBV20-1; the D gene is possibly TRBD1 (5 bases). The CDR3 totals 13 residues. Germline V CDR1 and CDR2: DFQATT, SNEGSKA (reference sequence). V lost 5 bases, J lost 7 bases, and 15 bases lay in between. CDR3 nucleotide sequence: TGCAGTGCTGGCAGGGTCGGTCAACAGCCCCAGCATTTT. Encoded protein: CSAGRVGQQPQHF.

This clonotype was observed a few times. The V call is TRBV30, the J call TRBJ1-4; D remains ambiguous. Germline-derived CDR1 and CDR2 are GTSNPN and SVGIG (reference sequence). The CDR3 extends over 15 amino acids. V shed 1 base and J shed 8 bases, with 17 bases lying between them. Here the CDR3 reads CAWSGVGIGLEKLFF. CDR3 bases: TGTGCCTGGAGTGGGGTGGGGATCGGATTGGAAAAACTGTTTTTT.

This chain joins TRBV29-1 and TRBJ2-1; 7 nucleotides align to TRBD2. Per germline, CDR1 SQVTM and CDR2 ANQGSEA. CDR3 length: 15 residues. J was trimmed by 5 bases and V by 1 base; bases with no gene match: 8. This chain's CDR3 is CSVEALPGGNNEQFF. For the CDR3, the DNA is TGCAGCGTTGAAGCCCTCCCGGGAGGTAACAATGAGCAGTTCTTC.

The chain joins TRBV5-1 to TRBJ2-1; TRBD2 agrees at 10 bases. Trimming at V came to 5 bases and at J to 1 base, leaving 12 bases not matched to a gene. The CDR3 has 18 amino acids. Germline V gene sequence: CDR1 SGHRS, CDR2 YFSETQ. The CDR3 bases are TGCGCCAGCAGTTCCGGGACTAGCGCCTCTCCTTCCTACAATGAGCAGTTCTTC. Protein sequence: CASSSGTSASPSYNEQFF.

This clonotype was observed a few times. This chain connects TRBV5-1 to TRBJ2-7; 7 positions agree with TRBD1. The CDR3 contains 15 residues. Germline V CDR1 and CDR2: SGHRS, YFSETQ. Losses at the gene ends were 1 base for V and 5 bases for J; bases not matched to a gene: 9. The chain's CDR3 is CASSLWAGGLNEQYF. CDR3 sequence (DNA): TGCGCCAGCAGCTTGTGGGCAGGGGGTCTCAACGAGCAGTACTTC.

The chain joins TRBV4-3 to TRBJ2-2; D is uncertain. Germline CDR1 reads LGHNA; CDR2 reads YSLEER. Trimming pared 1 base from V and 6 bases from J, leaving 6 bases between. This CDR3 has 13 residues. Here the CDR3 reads CASSQVRSGELFF. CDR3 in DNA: TGCGCCAGCAGCCAAGTTCGGTCCGGGGAGCTGTTTTTT.

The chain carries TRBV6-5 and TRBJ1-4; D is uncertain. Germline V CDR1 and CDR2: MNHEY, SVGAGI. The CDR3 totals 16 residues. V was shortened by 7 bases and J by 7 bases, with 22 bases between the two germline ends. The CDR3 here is CASKDVGRGWSEKLFF. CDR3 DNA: TGTGCCAGCAAAGACGTAGGTCGTGGTTGGAGTGAAAAACTGTTTTTT.

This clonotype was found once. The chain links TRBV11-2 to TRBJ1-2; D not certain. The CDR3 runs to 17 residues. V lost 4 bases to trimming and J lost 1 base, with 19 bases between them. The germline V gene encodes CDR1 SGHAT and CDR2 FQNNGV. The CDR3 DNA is TGTGCCAGCAGCTCCGTCAAGGCCGGACCGAGTAACTATGGCTACACCTTC. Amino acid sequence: CASSSVKAGPSNYGYTF.

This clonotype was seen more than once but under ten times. The CDR3 sequence is CASSPPGGLEPSQFF. The DNA of the CDR3 is TGTGCCAGCAGTCCCCCCGGGGGACTCGAGCCCTCGCAGTTCTTC. The gene calls are TRBV25-1 and TRBJ2-1; possible D gene TRBD2, 6 bases. This CDR3 comprises 15 residues. The V end lost 5 bases, the J end lost 12 bases, and 23 bases lay between the germline ends. CDR1 and CDR2 from the germline V gene are MGHDK and SYGVNS.

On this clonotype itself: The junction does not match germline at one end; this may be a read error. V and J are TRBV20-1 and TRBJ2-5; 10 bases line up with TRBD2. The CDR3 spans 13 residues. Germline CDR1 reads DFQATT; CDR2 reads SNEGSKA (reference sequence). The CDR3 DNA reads TGCAGTTCTAGGGGACTAGCGAGGGAGACCCAGTACTTC. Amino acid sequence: CSSRGLARETQYF.

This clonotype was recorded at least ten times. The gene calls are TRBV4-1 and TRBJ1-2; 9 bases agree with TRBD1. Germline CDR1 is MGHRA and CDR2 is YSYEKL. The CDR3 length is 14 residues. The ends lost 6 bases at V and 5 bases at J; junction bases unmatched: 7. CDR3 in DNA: TGCGCCAGCAGACCGGGACAGGGAGGTTATGGCTACACCTTC. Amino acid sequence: CASRPGQGGYGYTF.

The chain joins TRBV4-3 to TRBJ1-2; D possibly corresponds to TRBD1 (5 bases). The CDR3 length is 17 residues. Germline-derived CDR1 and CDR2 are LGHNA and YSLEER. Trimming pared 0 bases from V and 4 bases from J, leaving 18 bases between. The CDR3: CASSQDSAGKKGYGYTF. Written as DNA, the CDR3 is TGCGCCAGCAGCCAAGATTCGGCAGGGAAAAAAGGCTATGGCTACACCTTC.

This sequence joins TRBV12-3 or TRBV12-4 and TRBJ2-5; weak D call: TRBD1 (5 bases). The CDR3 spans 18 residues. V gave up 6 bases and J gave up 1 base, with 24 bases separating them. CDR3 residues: CASRQDIGLPPGQETQYF. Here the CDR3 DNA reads TGTGCCAGCAGACAGGATATAGGCCTCCCCCCCGGCCAAGAGACCCAGTACTTC.

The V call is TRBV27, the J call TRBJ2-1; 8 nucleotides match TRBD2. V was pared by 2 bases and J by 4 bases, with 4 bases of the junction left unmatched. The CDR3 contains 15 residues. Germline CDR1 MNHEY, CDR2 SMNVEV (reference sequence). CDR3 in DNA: TGTGCCAGCAGTTTAGAGCGGGAGTGGTACAATGAGCAGTTCTTC. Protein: CASSLEREWYNEQFF.